The T cell receptor beta chain described here comes from a study of beta chain features in type 1 diabetes. CDR1 is SGHNT and CDR2 is YYREEE in the germline V gene (reference sequence). V lost 3 bases and J lost 7; bases outside the gene matches: 9. The CDR3 is made up of 15 amino acids. CD45RO/CCR7/CD25/CD127/CD95/CD27 separated CD4+ naive, central memory, regulatory and stem cell-like memory cells by sorting. Expressed TCRB transcripts were sequenced after all isolated RNA was converted to cDNA. The method was immunoSEQ multiplex PCR; TCRdb's version includes in-frame clones alone and lacks a portion of them. The table includes 350,000 to 450,000 clones, roughly 15% detected once. This clone was recorded a few times. The antigen is not known. The study, taken as a whole, reports: Junctions at VDJ sites from type 1 diabetes patients had fewer insertions and more deletions.

The sample was naive CD4+ T cells from blood. This TCR came from a woman between 18 and 29 years old in good health. This sequence joins TRBV5-4 and TRBJ2-7; TRBD1 aligns across 11 bases. CDR3 protein: CASSSPGQGAGEQYF. For the CDR3, the DNA is TGTGCCAGCAGCTCCCCCGGACAGGGGGCTGGAGAGCAGTACTTC.